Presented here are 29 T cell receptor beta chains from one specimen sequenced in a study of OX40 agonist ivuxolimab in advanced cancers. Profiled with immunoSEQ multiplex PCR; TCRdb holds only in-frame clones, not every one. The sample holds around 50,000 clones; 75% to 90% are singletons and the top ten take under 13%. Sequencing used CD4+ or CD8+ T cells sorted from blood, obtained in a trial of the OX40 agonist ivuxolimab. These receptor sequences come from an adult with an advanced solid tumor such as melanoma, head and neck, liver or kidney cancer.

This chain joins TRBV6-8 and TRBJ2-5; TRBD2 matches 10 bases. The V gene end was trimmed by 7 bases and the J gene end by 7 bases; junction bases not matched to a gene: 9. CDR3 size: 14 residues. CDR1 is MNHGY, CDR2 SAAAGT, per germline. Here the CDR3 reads CASTGTSDRATQYF. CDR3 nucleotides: TGTGCCAGCACTGGGACTAGCGATCGGGCGACCCAGTACTTC.

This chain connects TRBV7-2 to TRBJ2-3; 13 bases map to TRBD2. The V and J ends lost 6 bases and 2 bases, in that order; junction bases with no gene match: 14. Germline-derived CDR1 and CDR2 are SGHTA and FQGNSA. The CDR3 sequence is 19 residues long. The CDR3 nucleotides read TGTGCCAGCAGACCGAGGAGGTCCGGGACTAGCGGGATCACAGATACGCAGTATTTT. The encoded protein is CASRPRRSGTSGITDTQYF.

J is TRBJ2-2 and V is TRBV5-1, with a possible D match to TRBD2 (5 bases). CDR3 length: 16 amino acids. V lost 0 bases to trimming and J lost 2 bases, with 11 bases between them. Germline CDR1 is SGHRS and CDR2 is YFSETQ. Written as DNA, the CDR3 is TGCGCCAGCAGCTTGGCCAGTAGCGACAACACCGGGGAGCTGTTTTTT. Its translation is CASSLASSDNTGELFF.

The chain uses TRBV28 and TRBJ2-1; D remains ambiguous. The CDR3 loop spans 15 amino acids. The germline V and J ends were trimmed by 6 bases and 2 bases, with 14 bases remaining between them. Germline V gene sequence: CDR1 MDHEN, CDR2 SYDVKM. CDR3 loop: CASSRTQLPYNEQFF. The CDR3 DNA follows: TGTGCCAGCAGCCGCACCCAATTACCCTACAATGAGCAGTTCTTC.

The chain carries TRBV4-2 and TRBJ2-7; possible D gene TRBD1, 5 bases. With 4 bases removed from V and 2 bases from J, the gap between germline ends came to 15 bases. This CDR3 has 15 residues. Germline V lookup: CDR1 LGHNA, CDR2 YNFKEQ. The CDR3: CASSPREPGTYEQYF. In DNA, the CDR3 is TGTGCCAGCAGCCCCAGAGAGCCAGGGACCTACGAGCAGTACTTC.

Here the CDR3 DNA reads TGTGCCAGCAGTTTGAGGAGGGGGGCAGCGCCTTATGGCTACACCTTC. As protein: CASSLRRGAAPYGYTF. V gene TRBV28 combines with J gene TRBJ1-2; maybe TRBD1 (6 bases). CDR3 length equals 16 residues. V lost 3 bases, J lost 5 bases, and 19 bases lay in between. CDR1 is MDHEN and CDR2 is SYDVKM in the germline V gene.

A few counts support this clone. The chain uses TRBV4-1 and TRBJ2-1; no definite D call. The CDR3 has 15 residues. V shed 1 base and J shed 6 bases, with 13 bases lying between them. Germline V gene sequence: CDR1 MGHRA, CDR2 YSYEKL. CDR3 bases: TGCGCCAGCAGCCAAGGTCCGTTCGCCCCCAATGAGCAGTTCTTC. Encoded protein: CASSQGPFAPNEQFF.

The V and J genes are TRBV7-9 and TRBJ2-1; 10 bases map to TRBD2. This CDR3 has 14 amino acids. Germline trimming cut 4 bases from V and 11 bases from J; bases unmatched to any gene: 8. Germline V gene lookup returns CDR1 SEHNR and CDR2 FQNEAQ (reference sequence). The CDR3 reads CASSSGLAPRKQFF. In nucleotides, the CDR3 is TGTGCCAGCAGCTCGGGACTAGCGCCCCGAAAGCAGTTCTTC.

CDR3 sequence (DNA): TGTGCCAGCTCACCGACTAATTCTGGGGCCAACGTCCTGACTTTC. Protein: CASSPTNSGANVLTF. The genes are TRBV18 and TRBJ2-6, with a weak D call TRBD2 (5 bases). V shed 3 bases and J shed 1 base, with 7 bases lying between them. The CDR3 is 15 residues long. CDR1 is KGHSH, CDR2 LQKENI, per germline. Filled out from reference TRBV18 and TRBJ2-6, the complete variable domain reads NAGVMQNPRHLVRRRGQEARLRCSPMKGHSHVYWYRQLPEEGLKFMVYLQKENIIDESGMPKERFSAEFPKEGPSILRIQQVVRGDSAAYFCASSPTNSGANVLTFGAGSRLTVL.

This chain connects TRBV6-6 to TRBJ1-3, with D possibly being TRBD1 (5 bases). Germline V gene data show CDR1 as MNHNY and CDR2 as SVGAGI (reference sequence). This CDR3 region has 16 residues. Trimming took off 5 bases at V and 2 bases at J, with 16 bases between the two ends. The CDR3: CASSPRLRETGNTIYF. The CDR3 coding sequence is TGTGCCAGCAGTCCCCGGCTCAGGGAAACTGGAAACACCATATATTTT.

DNA for the CDR3: TGTGCCTGGAGTGTAAAGGGCAGCACGGGGACCCAGTACTTC. Translated, it gives CAWSVKGSTGTQYF. The chain joins TRBV30 to TRBJ2-5; no clear D gene. Germline V gene lookup returns CDR1 GTSNPN and CDR2 SVGIG (reference sequence). The CDR3 is 14 amino acids. V gave up 0 bases and J gave up 7 bases, with 15 bases separating them.

The CDR3, as DNA: TGCGCCAGCAGCCAAGATCCAGTCTCATTCTACGAGCAGTACTTC. Its protein is CASSQDPVSFYEQYF. The rearrangement uses TRBV4-1 and TRBJ2-7; D remains ambiguous. Trimming took 0 bases from V and 3 from J, leaving 12 bases between them. Germline assignment: CDR1 MGHRA and CDR2 YSYEKL. The CDR3 extends over 15 amino acids.

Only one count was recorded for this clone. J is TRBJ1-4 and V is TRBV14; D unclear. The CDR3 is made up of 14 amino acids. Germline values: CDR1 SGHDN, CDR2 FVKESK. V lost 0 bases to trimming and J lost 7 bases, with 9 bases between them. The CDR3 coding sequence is TGTGCCAGCAGCCAAGAGCTTCGGGCTGAAAAACTGTTTTTT. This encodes CASSQELRAEKLFF.

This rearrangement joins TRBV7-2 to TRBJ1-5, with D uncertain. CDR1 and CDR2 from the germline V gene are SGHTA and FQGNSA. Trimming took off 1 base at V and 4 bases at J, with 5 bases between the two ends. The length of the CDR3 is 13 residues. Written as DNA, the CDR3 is TGTGCCAGCAGCTTAGATAGAAATCAGCCCCAGCATTTT. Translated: CASSLDRNQPQHF.

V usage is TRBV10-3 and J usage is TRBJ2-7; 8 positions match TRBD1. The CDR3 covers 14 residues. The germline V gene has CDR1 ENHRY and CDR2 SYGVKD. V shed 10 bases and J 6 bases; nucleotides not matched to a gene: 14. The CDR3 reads CASGRQGQFSEQYF. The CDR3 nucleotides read TGTGCCAGCGGCAGACAGGGGCAGTTTAGCGAGCAGTACTTC.

Here the CDR3 reads CASSFLAGTDTQYF. The CDR3 DNA is TGTGCCAGCAGCTTTCTAGCGGGAACAGATACGCAGTATTTT. The chain couples TRBV5-6 to TRBJ2-3; 9 nucleotides agree with TRBD2. Germline CDR1 and CDR2: SGHDT and YYEEEE. The CDR3 is 14 residues long. With 2 bases clipped from V and 3 bases from J, the junction kept 1 base outside the gene matches.

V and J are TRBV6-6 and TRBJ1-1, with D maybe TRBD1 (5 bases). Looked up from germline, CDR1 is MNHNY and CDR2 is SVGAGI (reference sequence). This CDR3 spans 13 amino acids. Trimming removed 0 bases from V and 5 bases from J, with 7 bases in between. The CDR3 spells CASSYSGGTEAFF. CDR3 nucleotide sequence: TGTGCCAGCAGTTACTCCGGGGGTACTGAAGCTTTCTTT.

CDR3 nucleotides: TGTGCCAGCAGCCCCAGATCGTCTGGGGCCAACGTCCTGACTTTC. Its translation: CASSPRSSGANVLTF. The rearrangement links TRBV11-2 to TRBJ2-6; D ambiguous. With 5 bases removed from V and 1 base from J, the gap between germline ends came to 9 bases. From germline, CDR1 is SGHAT and CDR2 FQNNGV. This CDR3 contains 15 residues.

DNA of the CDR3: TGTGCCATCAGCGGTGGCGGGACGGATCGAGGCGAGCAGTACTTC. It specifies CAISGGGTDRGEQYF. The chain links TRBV10-3 to TRBJ2-7, with D possibly being TRBD2 (6 bases). The V end was cut by 6 bases, the J end by 6 bases, with 21 bases between. The CDR3 has 15 residues. Germline V gene sequence: CDR1 ENHRY, CDR2 SYGVKD.

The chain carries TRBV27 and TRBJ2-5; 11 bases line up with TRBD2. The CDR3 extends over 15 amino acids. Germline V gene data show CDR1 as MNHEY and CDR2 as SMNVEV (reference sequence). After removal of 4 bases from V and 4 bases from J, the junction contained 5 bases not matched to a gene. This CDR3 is CASSYTGTSGETQYF. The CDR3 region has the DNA TGTGCCAGCAGTTACACCGGGACTAGCGGAGAGACCCAGTACTTC.

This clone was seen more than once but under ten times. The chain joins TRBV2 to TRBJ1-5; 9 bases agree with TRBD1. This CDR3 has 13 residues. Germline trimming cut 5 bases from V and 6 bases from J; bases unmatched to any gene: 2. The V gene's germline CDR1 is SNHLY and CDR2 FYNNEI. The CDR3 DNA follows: TGTGCCAGCAGTCTGACAGGGGGTCAGCCCCAGCATTTT. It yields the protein CASSLTGGQPQHF.

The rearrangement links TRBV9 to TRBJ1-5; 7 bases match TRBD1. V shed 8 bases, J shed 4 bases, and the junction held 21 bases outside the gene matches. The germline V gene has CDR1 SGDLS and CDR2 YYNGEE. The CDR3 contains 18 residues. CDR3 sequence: CARREPGQISSRNQPQHF. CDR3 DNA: TGTGCCAGGCGCGAGCCGGGACAGATTTCGAGCAGGAATCAGCCCCAGCATTTT.

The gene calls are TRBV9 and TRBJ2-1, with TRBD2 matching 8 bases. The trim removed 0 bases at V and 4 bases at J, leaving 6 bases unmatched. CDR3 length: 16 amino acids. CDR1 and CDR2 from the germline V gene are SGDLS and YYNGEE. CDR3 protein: CASSVEARGGYNEQFF. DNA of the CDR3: TGTGCCAGCAGCGTAGAGGCCCGGGGGGGATACAATGAGCAGTTCTTC.

CDR3 protein: CASSVVGEGSEAFF. The CDR3 bases are TGTGCCAGCAGCGTAGTCGGGGAAGGCTCTGAAGCTTTCTTT. The chain recombines TRBV9 with TRBJ1-1; D remains unclear. The CDR3 is made up of 14 amino acids. Germline V gene data show CDR1 as SGDLS and CDR2 as YYNGEE. V lost 0 bases and J lost 6, with 12 bases in between.

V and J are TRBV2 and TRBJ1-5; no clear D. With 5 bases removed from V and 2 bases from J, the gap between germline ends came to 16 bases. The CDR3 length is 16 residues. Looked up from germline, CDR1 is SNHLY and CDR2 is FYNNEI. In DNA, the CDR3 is TGTGCCAGCAGTCCCCTGTTTGGGAATGGCAATCAGCCCCAGCATTTT. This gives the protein CASSPLFGNGNQPQHF.

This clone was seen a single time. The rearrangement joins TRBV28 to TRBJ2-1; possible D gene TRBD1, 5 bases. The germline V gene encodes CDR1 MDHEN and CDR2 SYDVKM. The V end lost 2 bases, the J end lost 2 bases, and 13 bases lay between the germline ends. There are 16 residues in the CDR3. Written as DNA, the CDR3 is TGTGCCAGCAGTTTACAGGGTCTTATTACCTACAATGAGCAGTTCTTC. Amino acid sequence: CASSLQGLITYNEQFF.

The CDR3 is CASGTGGAWGYTF. CDR3 bases: TGTGCCAGCGGTACAGGGGGGGCTTGGGGCTACACCTTC. This rearrangement joins TRBV7-2 to TRBJ1-2; the match to TRBD1 covers 8 bases. The J segment lost 8 bases and the V segment lost 8 bases, leaving 10 bases of the junction unmatched. The CDR3 has 13 residues. Germline-derived CDR1 and CDR2 are SGHTA and FQGNSA.

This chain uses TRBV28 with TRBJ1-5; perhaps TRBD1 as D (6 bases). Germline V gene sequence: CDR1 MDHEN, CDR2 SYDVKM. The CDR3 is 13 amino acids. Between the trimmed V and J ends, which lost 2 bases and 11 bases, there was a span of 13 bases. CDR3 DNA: TGTGCCAGCAGTTTACCACAGGGAGGCTCCCAGCATTTT. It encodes CASSLPQGGSQHF.

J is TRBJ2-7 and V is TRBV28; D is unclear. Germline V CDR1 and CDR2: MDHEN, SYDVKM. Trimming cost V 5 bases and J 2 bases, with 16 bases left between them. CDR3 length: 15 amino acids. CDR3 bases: TGTGCCAGCAGTAAAATCCACCTGCGACCCTACGAGCAGTACTTC. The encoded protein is CASSKIHLRPYEQYF.